The T cell receptor beta chain described here comes from a study of blood T cell repertoires in COVID-19. For the study at large: PBMCs, B-cell-depleted T cells, or T cells were the source of the cDNA or gDNA that made up the material.

Per the original methods: Amplified reference gene primers provided the basis for estimating nucleated cell counts. The data were produced by immunoSEQ multiplex PCR, yet TCRdb's version contains in-frame clones alone and is incomplete. V, J and clone size are those of that table, while D and trimming were read from the DNA. The sample yields fewer than 400,000 clones, 80% to 90% seen once. This CDR3 has 15 amino acids. The germline gives CDR1 LNHDA, CDR2 SQIVND (reference sequence). Unmatched junction bases numbered 8, after V lost 4 bases and J lost 6 bases. Recruits, aged roughly 18 to 95 years, lived in 20 to 30 US areas. The study counted Cohort 3 donors as recovered given two negative PCRs, clearance, or symptom resolution.

This receptor was taken from a man younger than 40 who had recovered from COVID-19. The rearrangement links TRBV19 to TRBJ2-1; TRBD1 agrees at 8 bases. Source material: PBMCs or T cells enriched from blood (not recorded which). The CDR3 nucleotides read TGTGCCAGTAGTAGAGGACAGGGTTTGACCAATGAGCAGTTCTTC. Residues: CASSRGQGLTNEQFF.